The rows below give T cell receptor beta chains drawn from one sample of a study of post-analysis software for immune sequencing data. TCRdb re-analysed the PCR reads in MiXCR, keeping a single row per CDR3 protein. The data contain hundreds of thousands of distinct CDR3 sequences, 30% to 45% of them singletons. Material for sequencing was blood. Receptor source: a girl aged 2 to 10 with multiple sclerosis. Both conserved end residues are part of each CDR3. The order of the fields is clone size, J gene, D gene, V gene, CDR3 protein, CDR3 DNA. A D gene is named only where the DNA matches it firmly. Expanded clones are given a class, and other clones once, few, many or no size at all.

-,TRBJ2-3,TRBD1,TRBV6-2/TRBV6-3,CASRSDRDGGHTDTQYF,TGTGCCAGCAGATCCGACAGGGATGGGGGCCACACAGATACGCAGTATTTT
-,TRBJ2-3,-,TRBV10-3,CAISAPTEGTHMADTQYF,TGTGCCATCAGTGCCCCCACGGAGGGAACGCACATGGCAGATACGCAGTATTTT
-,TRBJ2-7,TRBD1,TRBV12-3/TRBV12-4,CASSTGDEQYF,TGTGCCAGCAGTACAGGGGACGAGCAGTACTTC
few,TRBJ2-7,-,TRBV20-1,CSAELGSVSEQYF,TGCAGTGCAGAGCTAGGGTCGGTGAGCGAGCAGTACTTC
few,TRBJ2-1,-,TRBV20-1,CSASGGSGEQFF,TGCAGTGCCTCGGGGGGCTCGGGTGAGCAGTTCTTC
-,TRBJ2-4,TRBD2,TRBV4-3,CASSQNREGAKNIQYF,TGCGCCAGCAGCCAAAACCGGGAGGGGGCCAAAAACATTCAGTACTTC
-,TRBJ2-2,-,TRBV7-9,CASRKAASAGELFF,TGTGCCAGCAGAAAGGCCGCATCGGCCGGGGAGCTGTTTTTT
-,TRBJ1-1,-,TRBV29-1,CSVVGGSNTEAFF,TGCAGCGTGGTAGGGGGATCGAACACTGAAGCTTTCTTT
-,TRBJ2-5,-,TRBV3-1,CASSQGPRQETQYF,TGTGCCAGCAGCCAGGGACCCAGACAAGAGACCCAGTACTTC
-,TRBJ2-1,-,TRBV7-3,CASSLRGGQYNERFF,TGTGCCAGCAGCTTAAGAGGAGGCCAGTACAATGAGCGGTTCTTC
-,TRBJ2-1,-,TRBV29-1,CSAPNPLRRAHEQFF,TGCAGCGCTCCTAACCCCCTAAGAAGGGCCCATGAGCAGTTCTTC
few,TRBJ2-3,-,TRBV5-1,CASSLSAVSTDTQYF,TGCGCCAGCAGCCTCTCAGCGGTCTCCACAGATACGCAGTATTTT
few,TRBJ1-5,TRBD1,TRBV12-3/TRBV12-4,CASSSGQGTDQPQHF,TGTGCCAGCAGTTCGGGACAGGGGACTGATCAGCCCCAGCATTTT
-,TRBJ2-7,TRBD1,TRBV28,CASEGTGDEQYF,TGTGCCAGCGAGGGGACAGGCGACGAGCAGTACTTC
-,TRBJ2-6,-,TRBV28,CASGWEANVLTF,TGTGCCAGCGGATGGGAGGCCAACGTCCTGACTTTC
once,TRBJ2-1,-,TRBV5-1,CASSLDGRPNNEQFF,TGCGCCAGCAGCTTGGATGGGCGGCCGAACAATGAGCAGTTCTTC
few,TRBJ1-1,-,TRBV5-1,CASSLLRGRNTEAFF,TGCGCCAGCAGCTTGCTACGCGGGAGGAACACTGAAGCTTTCTTT
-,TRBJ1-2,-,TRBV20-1,CSARGAGSNYGYTF,TGCAGTGCTAGAGGGGCCGGCTCAAACTATGGCTACACCTTC
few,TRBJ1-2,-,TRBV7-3,CASSLISGFGYTF,TGTGCCAGCAGCTTAATATCTGGGTTCGGCTACACCTTC
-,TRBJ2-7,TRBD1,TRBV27,CASSPGQISYEQYF,TGTGCCAGCAGTCCGGGACAGATTAGCTACGAGCAGTACTTC
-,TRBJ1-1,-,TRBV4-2,CASSQTVEVAFF,TGTGCCAGCAGCCAAACTGTGGAAGTAGCTTTCTTT
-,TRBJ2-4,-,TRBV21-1,CASSGRGRRHIQYF,TGTGCCAGCTCGGGACGGGGGCGTAGGCACATTCAGTACTTC
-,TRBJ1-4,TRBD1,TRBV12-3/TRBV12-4,CASSPGQGGGEKLFF,TGTGCCAGCAGTCCGGGACAGGGGGGGGGTGAAAAACTGTTTTTT
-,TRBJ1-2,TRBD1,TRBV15,CATSRDRTGAGYTF,TGTGCCACCAGCAGAGATCGGACAGGGGCTGGCTACACCTTC
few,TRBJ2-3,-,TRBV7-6,CASSLVGASTDTQYF,TGTGCCAGCAGCTTAGTTGGCGCTAGCACAGATACGCAGTATTTT
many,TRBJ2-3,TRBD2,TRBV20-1,CSANSGRAHPDTQYF,TGCAGTGCTAATAGCGGGAGGGCCCATCCAGATACGCAGTATTTT
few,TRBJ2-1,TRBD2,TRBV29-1,CSVGIPFPGLVNHNEQFF,TGCAGCGTTGGGATCCCCTTCCCGGGACTAGTTAATCACAATGAGCAGTTCTTC
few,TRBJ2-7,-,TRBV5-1,CASSLQASSYEQYF,TGCGCCAGCAGCTTGCAGGCGAGTTCCTACGAGCAGTACTTC
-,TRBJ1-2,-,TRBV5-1,CTSSFEGAYGYTF,TGCACCAGCAGCTTTGAGGGTGCCTATGGCTACACCTTC
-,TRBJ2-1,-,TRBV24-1,CATSDPGSAYHNEQFF,TGTGCCACCAGTGACCCAGGGAGCGCTTACCACAATGAGCAGTTCTTC
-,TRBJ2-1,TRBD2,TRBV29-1,CSVAGTSRSSYNEQFF,TGCAGCGTTGCGGGGACTAGCCGGAGCTCCTACAATGAGCAGTTCTTC
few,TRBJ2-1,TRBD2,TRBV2,CASSPLAGGPGEQFF,TGTGCCAGCAGTCCACTAGCGGGAGGGCCGGGGGAGCAGTTCTTC
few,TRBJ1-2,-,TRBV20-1,CSARAGAFYGYTF,TGCAGTGCTAGGGCAGGGGCCTTCTATGGCTACACCTTC
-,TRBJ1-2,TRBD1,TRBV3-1,CASSQATGGFGYTF,TGTGCCAGCAGCCAAGCGACAGGGGGTTTTGGCTACACCTTC
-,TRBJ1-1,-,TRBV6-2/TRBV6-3,CASSYSGNMNTEAFF,TGTGCCAGCAGTTACTCTGGTAACATGAACACTGAAGCTTTCTTT
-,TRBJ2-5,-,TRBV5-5,CASSLISGSQETQYF,TGTGCCAGCAGCTTAATATCCGGGTCACAAGAGACCCAGTACTTC
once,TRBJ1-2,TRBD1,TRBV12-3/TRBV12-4,CASSLWTGVGYTF,TGTGCCAGCAGTCTCTGGACAGGGGTTGGCTACACCTTC
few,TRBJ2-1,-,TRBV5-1,CASWSAGQNYNEQFF,TGCGCCAGTTGGAGCGCGGGACAGAACTACAATGAGCAGTTCTTC
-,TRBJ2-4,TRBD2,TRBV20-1,CSASGTWEGPSNIQYF,TGCAGTGCTAGCGGAACCTGGGAGGGCCCCTCTAACATTCAGTACTTC
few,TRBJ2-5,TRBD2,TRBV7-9,CASSLTSGAQETQYF,TGTGCCAGCAGCTTGACTAGCGGAGCCCAAGAGACCCAGTACTTC
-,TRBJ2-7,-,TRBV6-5,CASSYSMGGSYEQYF,TGTGCCAGCAGTTACTCGATGGGGGGCTCCTACGAGCAGTACTTC